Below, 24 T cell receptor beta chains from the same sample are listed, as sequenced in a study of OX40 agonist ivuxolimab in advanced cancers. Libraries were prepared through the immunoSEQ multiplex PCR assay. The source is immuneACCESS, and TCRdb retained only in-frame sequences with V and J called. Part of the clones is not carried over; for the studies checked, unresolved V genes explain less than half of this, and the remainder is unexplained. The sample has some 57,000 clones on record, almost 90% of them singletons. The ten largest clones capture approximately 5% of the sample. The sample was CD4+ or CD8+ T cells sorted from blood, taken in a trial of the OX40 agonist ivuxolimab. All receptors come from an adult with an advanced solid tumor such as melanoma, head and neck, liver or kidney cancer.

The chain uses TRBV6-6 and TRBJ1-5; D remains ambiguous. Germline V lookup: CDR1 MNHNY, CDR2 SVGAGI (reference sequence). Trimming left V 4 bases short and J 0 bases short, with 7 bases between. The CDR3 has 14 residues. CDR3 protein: CASSSSYSNQPQHF. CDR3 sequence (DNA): TGTGCCAGCAGTTCCTCGTATAGCAATCAGCCCCAGCATTTT.

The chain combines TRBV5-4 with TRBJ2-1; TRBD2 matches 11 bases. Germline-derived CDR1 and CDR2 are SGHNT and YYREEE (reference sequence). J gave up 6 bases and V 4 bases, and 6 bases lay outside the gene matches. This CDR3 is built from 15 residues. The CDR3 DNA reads TGTGCCAGCAGCCCTGGGACTAGCGGTTTCAATGAGCAGTTCTTC. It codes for CASSPGTSGFNEQFF.

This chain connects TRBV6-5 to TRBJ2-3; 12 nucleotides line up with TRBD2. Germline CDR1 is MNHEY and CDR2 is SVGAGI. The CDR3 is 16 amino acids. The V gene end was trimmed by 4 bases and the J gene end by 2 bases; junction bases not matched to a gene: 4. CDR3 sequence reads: CASSSRTSGATDTQYF. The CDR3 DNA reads TGTGCCAGCAGTTCTCGGACTAGCGGGGCCACAGATACGCAGTATTTT.

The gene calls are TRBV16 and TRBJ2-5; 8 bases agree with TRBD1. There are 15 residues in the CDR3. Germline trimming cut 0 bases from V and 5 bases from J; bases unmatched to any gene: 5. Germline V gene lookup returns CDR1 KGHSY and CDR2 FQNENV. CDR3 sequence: CASSQSSRDRETQYF. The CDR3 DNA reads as TGTGCCAGCAGCCAATCCTCCCGGGACAGGGAGACCCAGTACTTC. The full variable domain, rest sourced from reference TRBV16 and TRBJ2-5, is GEEVAQTPKHLVRGEGQKAKLYCAPIKGHSYVFWYQQVLKNEFKFLISFQNENVFDETGMPKERFSAKCLPNSPCSLEIQATKLEDSAVYFCASSQSSRDRETQYFGPGTRLLVL.

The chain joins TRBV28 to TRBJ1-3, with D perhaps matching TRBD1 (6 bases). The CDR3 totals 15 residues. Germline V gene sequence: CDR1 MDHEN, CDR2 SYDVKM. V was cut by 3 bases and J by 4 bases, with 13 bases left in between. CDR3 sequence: CASSFQGKPGNTIYF. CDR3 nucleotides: TGTGCCAGCAGTTTCCAGGGGAAACCGGGAAACACCATATATTTT.

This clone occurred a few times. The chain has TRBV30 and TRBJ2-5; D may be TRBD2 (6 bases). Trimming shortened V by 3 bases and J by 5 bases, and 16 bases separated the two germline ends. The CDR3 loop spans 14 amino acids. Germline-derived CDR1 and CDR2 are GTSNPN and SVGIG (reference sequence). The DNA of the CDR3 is TGTGCCTGGAGCACGGGACTGGGTCCCGAGACCCAGTACTTC. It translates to CAWSTGLGPETQYF.

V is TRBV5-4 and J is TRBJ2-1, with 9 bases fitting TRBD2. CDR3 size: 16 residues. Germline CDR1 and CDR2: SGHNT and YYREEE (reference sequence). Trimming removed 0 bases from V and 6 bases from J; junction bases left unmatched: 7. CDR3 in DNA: TGTGCCAGCAGCTTGGGCGGGAGGGGAATGGGCAATGAGCAGTTCTTC. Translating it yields CASSLGGRGMGNEQFF.

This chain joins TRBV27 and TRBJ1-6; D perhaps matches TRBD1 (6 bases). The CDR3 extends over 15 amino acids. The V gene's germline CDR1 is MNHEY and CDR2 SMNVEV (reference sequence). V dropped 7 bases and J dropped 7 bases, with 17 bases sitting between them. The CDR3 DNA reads TGTGCCAGCATAATTGGGGGGGGCCGGAATTCACCCCTCCACTTT. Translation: CASIIGGGRNSPLHF.

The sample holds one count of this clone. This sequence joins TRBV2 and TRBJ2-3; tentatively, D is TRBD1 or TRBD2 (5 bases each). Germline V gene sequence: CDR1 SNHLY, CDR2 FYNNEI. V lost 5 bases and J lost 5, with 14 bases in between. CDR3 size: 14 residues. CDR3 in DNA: TGTGCCAGCAGTTTGGGGGTACTCTTAGATACGCAGTATTTT. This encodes CASSLGVLLDTQYF.

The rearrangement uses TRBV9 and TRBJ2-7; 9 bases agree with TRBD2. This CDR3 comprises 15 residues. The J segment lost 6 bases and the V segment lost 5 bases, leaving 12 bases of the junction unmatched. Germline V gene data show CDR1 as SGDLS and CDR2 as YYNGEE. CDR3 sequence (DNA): TGTGCCAGCAGTCCGAGCGGGGGGAGTGTTGGCGAGCAGTACTTC. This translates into CASSPSGGSVGEQYF.

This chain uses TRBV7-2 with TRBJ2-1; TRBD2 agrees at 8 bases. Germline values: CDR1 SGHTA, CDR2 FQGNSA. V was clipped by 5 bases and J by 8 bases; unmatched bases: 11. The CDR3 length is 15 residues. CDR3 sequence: CASSNDGLAGYEQFF. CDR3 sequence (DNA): TGTGCCAGCAGCAATGACGGACTAGCAGGGTATGAGCAGTTCTTC.

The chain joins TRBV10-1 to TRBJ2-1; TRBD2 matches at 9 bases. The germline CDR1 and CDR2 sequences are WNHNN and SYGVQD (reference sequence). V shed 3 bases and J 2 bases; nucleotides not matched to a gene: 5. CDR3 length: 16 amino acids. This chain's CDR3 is CASSDRTSATYNEQFF. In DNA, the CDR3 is TGCGCCAGCAGTGACCGGACTAGCGCTACCTACAATGAGCAGTTCTTC.

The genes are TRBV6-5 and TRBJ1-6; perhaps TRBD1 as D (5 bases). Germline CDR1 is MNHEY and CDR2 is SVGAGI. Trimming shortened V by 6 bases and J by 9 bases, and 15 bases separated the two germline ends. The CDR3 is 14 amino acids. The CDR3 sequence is CASRGGVMGSPLHF. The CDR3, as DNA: TGTGCCAGCAGAGGAGGGGTTATGGGTTCACCCCTCCACTTT.

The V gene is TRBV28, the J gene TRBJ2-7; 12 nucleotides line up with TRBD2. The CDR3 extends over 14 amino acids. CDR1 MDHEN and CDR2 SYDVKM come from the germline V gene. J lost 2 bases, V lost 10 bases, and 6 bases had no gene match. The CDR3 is CATIRTSGTYEQYF. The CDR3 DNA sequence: TGTGCCACCATACGGACTAGCGGGACCTACGAGCAGTACTTC.

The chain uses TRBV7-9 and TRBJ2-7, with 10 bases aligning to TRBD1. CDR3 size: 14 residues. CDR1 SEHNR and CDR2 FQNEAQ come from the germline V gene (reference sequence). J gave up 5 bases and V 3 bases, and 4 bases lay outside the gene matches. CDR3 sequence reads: CASSLGQGRDEQYF. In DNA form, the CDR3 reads TGTGCCAGCAGCTTGGGACAGGGGCGGGACGAGCAGTACTTC.

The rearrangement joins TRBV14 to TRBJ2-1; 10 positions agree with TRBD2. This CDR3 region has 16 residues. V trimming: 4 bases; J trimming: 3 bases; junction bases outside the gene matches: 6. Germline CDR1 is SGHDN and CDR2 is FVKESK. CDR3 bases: TGTGCCAGCAGCCTACGGACTAGCGGACGCTACAATGAGCAGTTCTTC. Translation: CASSLRTSGRYNEQFF. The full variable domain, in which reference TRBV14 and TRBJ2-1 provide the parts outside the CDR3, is EAGVTQFPSHSVIEKGQTVTLRCDPISGHDNLYWYRRVMGKEIKFLLHFVKESKQDESGMPNNRFLAERTGGTYSTLKVQPAELEDSGVYFCASSLRTSGRYNEQFFGPGTRLTVL.

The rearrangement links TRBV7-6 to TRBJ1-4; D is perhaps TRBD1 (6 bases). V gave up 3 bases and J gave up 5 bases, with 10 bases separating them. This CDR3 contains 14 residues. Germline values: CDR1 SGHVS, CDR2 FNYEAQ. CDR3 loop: CASSLGQGNEKLFF. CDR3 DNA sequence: TGTGCCAGCAGCTTGGGACAAGGGAATGAAAAACTGTTTTTT.

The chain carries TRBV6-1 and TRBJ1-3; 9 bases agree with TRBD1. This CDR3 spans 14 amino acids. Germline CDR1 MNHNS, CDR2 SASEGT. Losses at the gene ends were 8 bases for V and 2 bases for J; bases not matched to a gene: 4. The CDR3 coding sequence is TGTGCCAGCGGTCGACAGGGGGCTGGAAACACCATATATTTT. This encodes CASGRQGAGNTIYF.

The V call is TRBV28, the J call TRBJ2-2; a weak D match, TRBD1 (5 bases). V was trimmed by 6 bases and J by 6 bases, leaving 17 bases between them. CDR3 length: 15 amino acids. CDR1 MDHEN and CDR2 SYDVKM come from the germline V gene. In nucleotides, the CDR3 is TGTGCCAGCAGCCGCAGGGAATTAAAGCCCGGGGAGCTGTTTTTT. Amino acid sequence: CASSRRELKPGELFF.

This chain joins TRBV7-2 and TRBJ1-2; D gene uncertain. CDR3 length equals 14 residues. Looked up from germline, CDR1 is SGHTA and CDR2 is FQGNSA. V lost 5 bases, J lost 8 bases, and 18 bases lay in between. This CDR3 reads CASSLGRGDQGYTF. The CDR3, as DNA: TGTGCCAGCAGCCTTGGACGAGGAGATCAGGGCTACACCTTC.

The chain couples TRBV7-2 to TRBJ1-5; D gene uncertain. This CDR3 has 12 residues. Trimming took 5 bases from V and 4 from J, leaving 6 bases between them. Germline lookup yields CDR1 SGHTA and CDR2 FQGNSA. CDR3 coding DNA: TGTGCCAGCAGCCCCCGTAATCAGCCCCAGCATTTT. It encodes CASSPRNQPQHF.

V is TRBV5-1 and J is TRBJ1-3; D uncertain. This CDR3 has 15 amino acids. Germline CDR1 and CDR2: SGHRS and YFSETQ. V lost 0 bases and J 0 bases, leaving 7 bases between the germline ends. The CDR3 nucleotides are TGCGCCAGCAGCTTGGCGTCTAACTCTGGAAACACCATATATTTT. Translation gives CASSLASNSGNTIYF. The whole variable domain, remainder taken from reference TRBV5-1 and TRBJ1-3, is KAGVTQTPRYLIKTRGQQVTLSCSPISGHRSVSWYQQTPGQGLQFLFEYFSETQRNKGNFPGRFSGRQFSNSRSEMNVSTLELGDSALYLCASSLASNSGNTIYFGEGSWLTVV.

CDR3 coding DNA: TGTGCCAGTAGTATAGTGAATTATAGCAATCAGCCCCAGCATTTT. This translates into CASSIVNYSNQPQHF. V usage is TRBV19 and J usage is TRBJ1-5; the D is unclear. Germline V lookup: CDR1 LNHDA, CDR2 SQIVND (reference sequence). The CDR3 runs to 15 residues. Trimming left V 1 base short and J 0 bases short, with 7 bases between.

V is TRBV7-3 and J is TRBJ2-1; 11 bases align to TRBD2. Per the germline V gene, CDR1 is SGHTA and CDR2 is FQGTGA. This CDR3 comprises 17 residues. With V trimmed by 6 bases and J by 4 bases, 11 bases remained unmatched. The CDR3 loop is CASSPTSGGAKYNEQFF. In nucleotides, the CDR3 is TGTGCCAGCAGTCCCACTAGCGGGGGAGCGAAATACAATGAGCAGTTCTTC.